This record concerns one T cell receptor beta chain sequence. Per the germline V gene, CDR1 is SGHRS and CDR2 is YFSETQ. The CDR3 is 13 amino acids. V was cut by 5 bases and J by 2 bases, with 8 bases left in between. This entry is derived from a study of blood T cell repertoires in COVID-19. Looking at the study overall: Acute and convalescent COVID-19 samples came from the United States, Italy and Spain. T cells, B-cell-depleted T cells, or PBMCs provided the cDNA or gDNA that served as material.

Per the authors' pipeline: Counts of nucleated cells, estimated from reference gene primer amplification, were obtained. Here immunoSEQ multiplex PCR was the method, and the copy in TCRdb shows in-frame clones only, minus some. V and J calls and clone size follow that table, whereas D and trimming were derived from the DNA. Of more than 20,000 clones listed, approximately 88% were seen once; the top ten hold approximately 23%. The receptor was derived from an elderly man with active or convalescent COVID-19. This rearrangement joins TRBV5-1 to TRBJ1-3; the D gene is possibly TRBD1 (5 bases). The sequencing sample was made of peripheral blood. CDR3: CASRGGTGNTIYF. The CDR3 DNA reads TGCGCCAGCAGGGGGGGAACTGGAAACACCATATATTTT.